One and the same sample provided the 8 T cell receptor beta chains below, sequenced in a study of tissue T cells after allogeneic stem cell transplantation. Measured with immunoSEQ multiplex PCR; TCRdb has only the in-frame clones, and not every one. This table holds about 460 clones, about 80% found once. The sample consisted of skin, taken at autopsy. These receptors were obtained from a female patient between 18 and 55 years old with steroid-refractory graft-versus-host disease after an allogeneic stem cell transplant. Some T cells may be provided by the graft donor.

This clone showed up just once. This chain uses TRBV9 with TRBJ2-5; TRBD1 might be the D (5 bases). The CDR3 covers 15 residues. The V and J ends lost 1 base and 1 base respectively, with 11 bases between them. Looked up from germline, CDR1 is SGDLS and CDR2 is YYNGEE. In DNA, the CDR3 is TGTGCCAGCAGCGTATTCGGACAAGGCCAAGAGACCCAGTACTTC. The encoded protein is CASSVFGQGQETQYF.

The chain is built from TRBV29-1 and TRBJ2-3; D is undetermined. Germline CDR1 and CDR2: SQVTM and ANQGSEA. The CDR3 runs 12 residues. The V gene lost 8 bases and the J gene lost 2 bases, with 11 bases spanning the gap. The CDR3 nucleotides are TGCAGCCCCCGACGGCACACAGATACGCAGTATTTT. Its translation is CSPRRHTDTQYF.

The gene calls are TRBV27 and TRBJ2-1; the match to TRBD1 covers 9 bases. This CDR3 has 14 amino acids. Germline loops: CDR1 MNHEY, CDR2 SMNVEV (reference sequence). J was trimmed by 6 bases and V by 5 bases; bases with no gene match: 5. The CDR3 DNA sequence: TGTGCCAGCAGTGCCGGGACAGGGACCAATGAGCAGTTCTTC. This sequence encodes CASSAGTGTNEQFF.

This rearrangement joins TRBV6-5 to TRBJ1-5; 7 positions match TRBD1. Germline V gives CDR1 MNHEY, CDR2 SVGAGI. The V gene end was trimmed by 5 bases and the J gene end by 7 bases; junction bases not matched to a gene: 5. The CDR3 contains 13 residues. DNA of the CDR3: TGTGCCAGCAGTCCGGGAGGGGGCCAGCCCCAGCATTTT. Encoded protein: CASSPGGGQPQHF.

This chain links TRBV12-3 or TRBV12-4 with TRBJ1-5, with unresolved D. V was cut by 2 bases and J by 4 bases, with 6 bases left in between. CDR3 length: 13 residues. CDR3 bases: TGTGCCAGCAGTTTACCTGGGAATCAGCCCCAGCATTTT. The encoded protein is CASSLPGNQPQHF.

The chain recombines TRBV7-2 with TRBJ2-1; unclear D gene. V was trimmed by 1 base and J by 2 bases, leaving 6 bases between them. This CDR3 comprises 14 residues. The germline V gene has CDR1 SGHTA and CDR2 FQGNSA. CDR3 in amino acids: CASSLGAAYNEQFF. The CDR3 bases are TGTGCCAGCAGCTTAGGGGCGGCCTACAATGAGCAGTTCTTC.

J is TRBJ1-2 and V is TRBV5-4; D ambiguous. The CDR3 consists of 13 residues. Germline V gives CDR1 SGHNT, CDR2 YYREEE (reference sequence). Trimming took off 1 base at V and 1 base at J, with 5 bases between the two ends. The DNA for the CDR3 is TGTGCCAGCAGCTTGTACGGTAACTATGGCTACACCTTC. This encodes CASSLYGNYGYTF.

V gene TRBV9 combines with J gene TRBJ2-3; D might be TRBD1 or TRBD2, each matching 5 bases. Germline CDR1 SGDLS, CDR2 YYNGEE. This CDR3 spans 14 amino acids. V was cut by 3 bases and J by 0 bases, with 8 bases left in between. The CDR3 coding sequence is TGTGCCAGCAGCGGTTGGGGGAGCACAGATACGCAGTATTTT. Translated, it gives CASSGWGSTDTQYF.